Described below is a single T cell receptor (beta chain) sequence and its context. Its antigen remains unknown. This table comes from immunoSEQ multiplex PCR, and its TCRdb copy is limited to in-frame clones, with some not included. The sample includes 84,000 or so clones, about 93% of them seen just once. This entry is derived from a study of graft-versus-host responses after intestinal transplantation. Study at large: All recipients got anti-thymocyte globulin induction, then tacrolimus and steroids for approximately 3 years.

Study findings and constraints: The highest levels of circulating GvH clones went along with early declines in HvG clones after transplant. GvH clones detected in recipient marrow included some appearing first in ileum or blood.

Looked up from germline, CDR1 is ENHRY and CDR2 is SYGVKD. V was trimmed by 8 bases and J by 6 bases, leaving 16 bases between them. The CDR3 sequence is 14 residues long. This TCR came from a human donor who was the organ donor for an intestinal transplant. Sample: unstimulated CD8+ T cells sorted from spleen or lymph node cells, taken before transplant. The chain has TRBV10-3 and TRBJ2-2; tentative D call: TRBD2 (7 bases). The CDR3 region has the DNA TGTGCCATCGGGGGGCGGGAGCTGCCCGGGGAGCTGTTTTTT. Translating it yields CAIGGRELPGELFF.